The 29 T cell receptor beta chains in this list originate from one sample, sequenced in a study of blood T cell repertoires in COVID-19. Here immunoSEQ multiplex PCR was the method, and the copy in TCRdb shows in-frame clones only, minus some. The data contain around 150,000 clones, over 75% of them singletons. The material sequenced was peripheral blood. The origin of the receptors is a man in his 60s with active or convalescent COVID-19.

This chain uses TRBV2 with TRBJ2-7, with 8 bases that match TRBD1. Germline V CDR1 and CDR2: SNHLY, FYNNEI. The V gene end was trimmed by 7 bases and the J gene end by 1 base; junction bases not matched to a gene: 9. CDR3 length: 15 residues. In DNA form, the CDR3 reads TGTGCCAGCACCCGCGGGACAGGAGTTTCCTACGAGCAGTACTTC. Its protein is CASTRGTGVSYEQYF.

The chain employs TRBV6-5 and TRBJ1-2, with TRBD1 matching over 8 bases. CDR1 and CDR2 (germline): MNHEY, SVGAGI. The CDR3 loop spans 13 amino acids. V dropped 6 bases and J dropped 5; count of bases not matched to a gene: 5. In nucleotides, the CDR3 is TGTGCCAGCAGCCTGACAGGGGAATATGGCTACACCTTC. It codes for CASSLTGEYGYTF.

The gene calls are TRBV10-1 and TRBJ2-1; D gene ambiguous. The CDR3 runs to 13 residues. Germline CDR1 and CDR2: WNHNN and SYGVQD (reference sequence). V lost 2 bases and J 4 bases, leaving 6 bases between the germline ends. The chain's CDR3 is CASSEARYNEQFF. CDR3 coding DNA: TGCGCCAGCAGTGAGGCCAGGTACAATGAGCAGTTCTTC.

The chain employs TRBV27 and TRBJ2-2; possibly TRBD2 for D (5 bases). V lost 7 bases and J lost 0, with 9 bases in between. This CDR3 region has 14 residues. Germline CDR1 is MNHEY and CDR2 is SMNVEV (reference sequence). The CDR3 protein is CASKWTPNTGELFF. Written as DNA, the CDR3 is TGTGCCAGCAAGTGGACTCCGAACACCGGGGAGCTGTTTTTT.

The chain has TRBV7-2 and TRBJ1-1; the match to TRBD1 covers 9 bases. The V and J ends lost 1 base and 5 bases, in that order; junction bases with no gene match: 5. The V gene's germline CDR1 is SGHTA and CDR2 FQGNSA. This CDR3 spans 15 amino acids. DNA for the CDR3: TGTGCCAGCAGCTTAGTGAGGACAGGGGATACTGAAGCTTTCTTT. Its translation is CASSLVRTGDTEAFF.

The V gene is TRBV21-1, the J gene TRBJ1-1; the table assigns TRBD1, which was not confirmed against the DNA. TRBV21-1 is a pseudogene segment. The CDR3 is 16 amino acids. The CDR3 protein is CASSKVAGQGKLEAFF. In DNA, the CDR3 is TGTGCCAGCAGCAAAGTAGCGGGACAGGGGAAGTTGGAAGCTTTCTTT.

The rearrangement uses TRBV28 and TRBJ2-5; D call uncertain. Germline lookup yields CDR1 MDHEN and CDR2 SYDVKM. V lost 6 bases, J lost 4 bases, and 12 bases lay in between. The CDR3 extends over 13 amino acids. The CDR3 nucleotides read TGTGCCAGCAGACCCCCTCCGGGAGAGACCCAGTACTTC. The encoded protein is CASRPPPGETQYF.

The gene calls are TRBV7-2 and TRBJ2-7, with TRBD2 matching 10 bases. The germline CDR1 and CDR2 sequences are SGHTA and FQGNSA. The CDR3 is 16 residues long. Germline trimming cut 3 bases from V and 5 bases from J; bases unmatched to any gene: 10. Written as DNA, the CDR3 is TGTGCCAGCAGCTTGTCCCCTAGCGGGAGCAGCGACGAGCAGTACTTC. This translates into CASSLSPSGSSDEQYF. The whole variable domain, filled in from reference TRBV7-2 and TRBJ2-7, reads GAGVSQSPSNKVTEKGKDVELRCDPISGHTALYWYRQSLGQGLEFLIYFQGNSAPDKSGLPSDRFSAERTGGSVSTLTIQRTQQEDSAVYLCASSLSPSGSSDEQYFGPGTRLTVT.

The gene calls are TRBV28 and TRBJ2-6; D not resolved. Germline CDR1 and CDR2: MDHEN and SYDVKM. Deletions cut 8 bases from V and 0 bases from J, with 8 bases between. This CDR3 contains 14 residues. The CDR3 nucleotides read TGTGCCAGCCGTAGTGTCTCTGGGGCCAACGTCCTGACTTTC. Its protein is CASRSVSGANVLTF.

The chain links TRBV23-1 to TRBJ1-6; TRBD1 matches at 9 bases. TRBV23-1 carries the ORF label, with uncertain function. J gave up 8 bases and V 3 bases, and 11 bases lay outside the gene matches. This CDR3 spans 17 amino acids. CDR3 protein: CASSHPLGDRDHSPLHF. The CDR3 DNA reads TGCGCCAGCAGTCACCCCCTTGGGGACAGGGATCATTCACCCCTCCACTTT.

V gene TRBV11-1 combines with J gene TRBJ2-7; TRBD1 might be the D (6 bases). The CDR3 loop spans 14 amino acids. V was cut by 7 bases and J by 2 bases, with 15 bases left in between. The V gene's germline CDR1 is SGHAT and CDR2 FQDESV (reference sequence). DNA for the CDR3: TGTGCCAGCATGGACCTCAGGGGCCCCTACGAGCAGTACTTC. This translates into CASMDLRGPYEQYF. Variable domain in full (rest from reference TRBV11-1 and TRBJ2-7): EAEVAQSPRYKITEKSQAVAFWCDPISGHATLYWYRQILGQGPELLVQFQDESVVDDSQLPKDRFSAERLKGVDSTLKIQPAELGDSAMYLCASMDLRGPYEQYFGPGTRLTVT.

The chain links TRBV9 to TRBJ2-7; 10 bases map to TRBD2. The CDR3 length is 16 residues. The J segment lost 6 bases and the V segment lost 4 bases, leaving 13 bases of the junction unmatched. CDR1 is SGDLS and CDR2 is YYNGEE in the germline V gene. CDR3 nucleotides: TGTGCCAGCAGCCCCTCGCCGGAGCGGGAGGGACCCGAGCAGTACTTC. It specifies CASSPSPEREGPEQYF.

This sequence joins TRBV11-2 and TRBJ2-1; possibly TRBD2 for D (6 bases). CDR3 length: 14 amino acids. Trimming shortened V by 1 base and J by 7 bases, and 11 bases separated the two germline ends. Per germline, CDR1 SGHAT and CDR2 FQNNGV. The CDR3 spells CASSLVGTWNEQFF. CDR3 bases: TGTGCCAGCAGCTTAGTCGGGACTTGGAATGAGCAGTTCTTC.

This clone was detected only once. This chain uses TRBV19 with TRBJ1-2; D may be TRBD1 (6 bases). Germline V gene data show CDR1 as LNHDA and CDR2 as SQIVND (reference sequence). V was clipped by 3 bases and J by 7 bases, with 24 bases between them. The CDR3 is made up of 17 amino acids. CDR3 loop: CASSIEGSRPGDGGYTF. In DNA form, the CDR3 reads TGTGCCAGTAGTATTGAGGGAAGCAGGCCAGGGGATGGTGGCTACACCTTC. Combining the CDR3 with reference TRBV19 and TRBJ1-2 gives the whole variable domain DGGITQSPKYLFRKEGQNVTLSCEQNLNHDAMYWYRQDPGQGLRLIYYSQIVNDFQKGDIAEGYSVSREKKESFPLTVTSAQKNPTAFYLCASSIEGSRPGDGGYTFGSGTRLTVV.

Of note for this clone: This sample includes further DNA sequences coding for the same CDR3. This rearrangement joins TRBV18 to TRBJ2-1; 14 bases line up with TRBD2. V shed 3 bases, J shed 7 bases, and the junction held 5 bases outside the gene matches. CDR1 and CDR2 from the germline V gene are KGHSH and LQKENI. The CDR3 has 16 amino acids. The CDR3 loop reads CASSPGTSGRRNEQFF. DNA for the CDR3: TGTGCCAGCTCACCCGGGACTAGCGGGAGAAGGAATGAGCAGTTCTTC.

The rearrangement uses TRBV24-1 and TRBJ1-5, with TRBD1 identical over 11 bases. The CDR3 is 16 residues long. Germline V gene data show CDR1 as KGHDR and CDR2 as SFDVKD. V gave up 7 bases and J gave up 6 bases; unmatched junction bases: 10. The CDR3: CATSEKGTGGTQPQHF. DNA for the CDR3: TGTGCCACCAGCGAAAAAGGGACAGGGGGTACTCAGCCCCAGCATTTT.

This clone was seen only once. The chain couples TRBV7-6 to TRBJ2-7; D gene unclear. CDR3 size: 14 residues. CDR1 is SGHVS, CDR2 FNYEAQ, per germline. The V gene lost 0 bases and the J gene lost 2 bases, with 8 bases spanning the gap. The CDR3 sequence is CASSLARSAYEQYF. Here the CDR3 DNA reads TGTGCCAGCAGCTTAGCGCGAAGCGCCTACGAGCAGTACTTC.

This CDR3 reads CASISAYLASAQTYNEQFF. CDR3 sequence (DNA): TGTGCCAGCATCAGTGCGTATTTGGCTAGCGCCCAAACCTACAATGAGCAGTTCTTC. The chain couples TRBV28 to TRBJ2-1; D possibly corresponds to TRBD2 (6 bases). The V end lost 7 bases, the J end lost 2 bases, and 27 bases lay between the germline ends. Per the germline V gene, CDR1 is MDHEN and CDR2 is SYDVKM. The CDR3 totals 19 residues.

V and J are TRBV9 and TRBJ2-5, with 9 bases identical to TRBD2. CDR1 and CDR2 from the germline V gene are SGDLS and YYNGEE. This CDR3 has 16 amino acids. Germline trimming cut 0 bases from V and 2 bases from J; bases unmatched to any gene: 5. CDR3 amino acids: CASSVALAGLQETQYF. In DNA form, the CDR3 reads TGTGCCAGCAGCGTAGCACTAGCGGGTTTACAAGAGACCCAGTACTTC.

This clone was counted between two and nine times. The chain links TRBV5-5 to TRBJ2-3; 10 bases are shared with TRBD2. The CDR3 runs 18 residues. From germline, CDR1 is SGHKS and CDR2 YYEKEE (reference sequence). V lost 0 bases and J lost 0; bases outside the gene matches: 7. DNA for the CDR3: TGTGCCAGCAGCTTGGGGCCTAGCGGGGGTTCTAGCACAGATACGCAGTATTTT. Amino acid sequence: CASSLGPSGGSSTDTQYF.

V usage is TRBV28 and J usage is TRBJ1-2; 7 bases align to TRBD1. Losses at the gene ends were 4 bases for V and 4 bases for J; bases not matched to a gene: 6. CDR3 size: 14 residues. Germline CDR1 reads MDHEN; CDR2 reads SYDVKM. CDR3 amino acids: CASSSLPGGYGYTF. The CDR3 DNA is TGTGCCAGCAGTTCTCTTCCAGGGGGCTATGGCTACACCTTC.

The chain is built from TRBV6-2 or TRBV6-3 and TRBJ2-7, with D perhaps matching TRBD2 (5 bases). Germline CDR1 is MNHEY and CDR2 is SVGEGT. The ends were cut back, 0 bases at V and 2 bases at J, with 11 bases in the middle. The length of the CDR3 is 15 residues. The CDR3 is CASSYSGDYPYEQYF. CDR3 sequence (DNA): TGTGCCAGCAGTTACTCAGGAGACTACCCCTACGAGCAGTACTTC.

V and J are TRBV4-1 and TRBJ2-2; tentative D call: TRBD2 (5 bases). V was shortened by 1 base and J by 3 bases, with 9 bases between the two germline ends. The CDR3 is 15 residues long. Germline lookup yields CDR1 MGHRA and CDR2 YSYEKL. The CDR3 DNA sequence: TGCGCCAGCAGCCAAGTCGGGATTTACACCGGGGAGCTGTTTTTT. Protein product: CASSQVGIYTGELFF.

The chain joins TRBV4-1 to TRBJ2-2; the match to TRBD1 covers 10 bases. This CDR3 region has 18 residues. CDR1 and CDR2 from the germline V gene are MGHRA and YSYEKL. V shed 1 base, J shed 4 bases, and the junction held 9 bases outside the gene matches. The DNA for the CDR3 is TGCGCCAGCAGCCAAGGAGCCGGGACAGGGGAGCGCACCGGGGAGCTGTTTTTT. The encoded protein is CASSQGAGTGERTGELFF.

V and J are TRBV24-1 and TRBJ2-3, with 9 bases matching TRBD1. The CDR3 is 15 residues long. Germline V gives CDR1 KGHDR, CDR2 SFDVKD. Trimming cost V 5 bases and J 4 bases; bases outside gene matches: 6. The CDR3 DNA reads as TGTGCCACCAGTGTGAGGGGACAGGGATCAGATACGCAGTATTTT. Translated: CATSVRGQGSDTQYF.

Concerning this clone: A single base separates this from a much larger clone, so it may be a read error. V usage is TRBV3-1 (or the pseudogene TRBV3-2) and J usage is TRBJ2-7; D is ambiguous. In germline, CDR1 is LGHDT, CDR2 YNNKEL (reference sequence). The CDR3 totals 11 residues. V lost 4 bases and J lost 3, with 4 bases in between. As DNA, the CDR3 is TGTGCCAGCAGCCGTCTCTACGAGCAGTACTTC. As protein: CASSRLYEQYF.

V gene TRBV19 combines with J gene TRBJ2-5; TRBD2 agrees at 7 bases. This CDR3 spans 15 amino acids. Germline V gene lookup returns CDR1 LNHDA and CDR2 SQIVND (reference sequence). J gave up 2 bases and V 3 bases, and 6 bases lay outside the gene matches. CDR3 bases: TGTGCCAGTAGTATCCTAGGTAGCGGGCAAGAGACCCAGTACTTC. Amino acid sequence: CASSILGSGQETQYF.

This clone was counted once. The chain joins TRBV5-1 to TRBJ1-4; D might be TRBD1 (6 bases). This CDR3 contains 13 residues. Germline V gives CDR1 SGHRS, CDR2 YFSETQ. The ends were cut back, 4 bases at V and 3 bases at J, with 7 bases in the middle. The CDR3 region has the DNA TGCGCCAGCAGCCGACAGGCTAATGAAAAACTGTTTTTT. This gives the protein CASSRQANEKLFF. The variable domain in full, completed from reference TRBV5-1 and TRBJ1-4, reads KAGVTQTPRYLIKTRGQQVTLSCSPISGHRSVSWYQQTPGQGLQFLFEYFSETQRNKGNFPGRFSGRQFSNSRSEMNVSTLELGDSALYLCASSRQANEKLFFGSGTQLSVL.

The V and J genes are TRBV2 and TRBJ1-6; 7 bases fit TRBD1. J was trimmed by 4 bases and V by 6 bases; bases with no gene match: 3. Germline V CDR1 and CDR2: SNHLY, FYNNEI. The CDR3 loop spans 14 amino acids. DNA for the CDR3: TGTGCCAGCAGGGGGACAGTTTATAATTCACCCCTCCACTTT. Protein sequence: CASRGTVYNSPLHF.